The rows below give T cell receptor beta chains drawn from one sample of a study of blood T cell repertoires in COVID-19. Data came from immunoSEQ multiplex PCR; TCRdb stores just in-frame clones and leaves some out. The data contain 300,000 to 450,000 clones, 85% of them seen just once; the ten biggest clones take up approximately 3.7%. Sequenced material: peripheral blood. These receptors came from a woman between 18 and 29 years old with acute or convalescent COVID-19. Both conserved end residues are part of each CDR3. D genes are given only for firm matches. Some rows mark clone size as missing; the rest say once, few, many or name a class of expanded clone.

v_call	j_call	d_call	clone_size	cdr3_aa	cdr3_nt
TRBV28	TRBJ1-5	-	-	CASSPGSNSVGGLGQPQHF	TGTGCCAGCAGCCCCGGGTCAAATTCCGTTGGGGGCTTGGGGCAGCCCCAGCATTTT
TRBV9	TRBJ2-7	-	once	CASSVDATVVYEQYF	TGTGCCAGCAGCGTAGATGCGACAGTGGTCTACGAGCAGTACTTC
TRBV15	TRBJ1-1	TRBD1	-	CATSRDTTGVTEAFF	TGTGCCACCAGCAGAGATACGACAGGGGTCACTGAAGCTTTCTTT
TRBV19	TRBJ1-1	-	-	CASSIGGEGTEAFF	TGTGCCAGTAGTATAGGGGGTGAGGGCACTGAAGCTTTCTTT
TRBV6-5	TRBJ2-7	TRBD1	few	CASSYGGQGYEQYF	TGTGCCAGCAGTTACGGGGGACAGGGCTACGAGCAGTACTTC
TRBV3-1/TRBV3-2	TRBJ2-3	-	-	CASSQDYRTQYF	TGTGCCAGCAGCCAAGATTATCGTACGCAGTATTTT
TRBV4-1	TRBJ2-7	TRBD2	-	CASSQDNPWGLAGGPNEQYF	TGCGCCAGCAGCCAAGATAACCCGTGGGGTCTAGCGGGGGGGCCGAACGAGCAGTACTTC
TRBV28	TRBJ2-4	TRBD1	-	CASSTRTGGNIQYF	TGTGCCAGCAGTACTCGGACAGGGGGAAACATTCAGTACTTC
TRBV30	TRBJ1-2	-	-	CAWNCYGYTF	TGTGCCTGGAACTGCTATGGCTACACCTTC
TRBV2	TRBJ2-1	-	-	CASRDHFPLPRGYNEQFF	TGTGCCAGCAGGGATCATTTTCCTCTACCGCGGGGCTACAATGAGCAGTTCTTC